Each of the 21 T cell receptor beta chains below was sequenced from the same sample in a study of tumor and adjacent non-tumor tissue in lung cancer. RNA was extracted from bulk tissue without any cell sorting. This non-tumor lung sample came from over 3 cm beyond the tumor edge. Three rounds of nested PCR, following a modified ARM-PCR protocol, produced the TCRbeta library. TCRdb used MiXCR to reprocess the multiplex PCR reads, holding one entry per CDR3 protein. The sample lists fewer than 55,000 distinct CDR3 sequences, less than 70% seen once, with around 17% in the top ten. Material: distant non-tumor lung tissue. The receptors stem from a woman aged 40 to 50 with non-small cell lung cancer.

Remarks on this clonotype: At one end the junction does not follow the germline gene, possibly because of a read error. This rearrangement joins TRBV12-3 or TRBV12-4 to TRBJ1-2; the D gene is possibly TRBD1 (5 bases). The CDR3 runs to 14 residues. The CDR3 protein is CVSSLVKGTGGHTF. The CDR3 coding sequence is TGTGTCAGCAGTTTAGTCAAGGGGACGGGTGGCCACACCTTC.

A word on this clonotype: Germline is not matched at one junction end, which may reflect a read error. The V call is TRBV11-1, the J call TRBJ1-1, with TRBD1 matching 9 bases. In germline, CDR1 is SGHAT, CDR2 FQDESV (reference sequence). CDR3 length: 15 residues. The CDR3 coding sequence is TGTGCCAGCGTCCTCGCGGGACAGGGAATCACTGAGGCTTTCTTT. This codes for CASVLAGQGITEAFF. Full variable domain (rest looked up from reference TRBV11-1 and TRBJ1-1): EAEVAQSPRYKITEKSQAVAFWCDPISGHATLYWYRQILGQGPELLVQFQDESVVDDSQLPKDRFSAERLKGVDSTLKIQPAELGDSAMYLCASVLAGQGITEAFFGQGTRLTVV.

V usage is TRBV7-9 and J usage is TRBJ2-5; maybe TRBD1 (6 bases). The V gene's germline CDR1 is SEHNR and CDR2 FQNEAQ (reference sequence). The ends were cut back, 11 bases at V and 6 bases at J, with 19 bases in the middle. The length of the CDR3 is 13 residues. CDR3 residues: CADSLNREKTQYF. The DNA for the CDR3 is TGTGCCGACAGCTTGAACAGGGAGAAGACCCAGTACTTC.

By sample fraction, this clonotype is medium-sized (0.01 to 0.1%). The chain recombines TRBV11-2 with TRBJ2-5; D perhaps matches TRBD1 (5 bases). From germline, CDR1 is SGHAT and CDR2 FQNNGV. The CDR3 loop spans 13 amino acids. Trimming removed 1 base at V and 4 bases at J, with 7 bases between. The CDR3 DNA follows: TGTGCCAGCAGCTTAGGGGGCCGAGAGACCCAGTACTTC. Protein: CASSLGGRETQYF.

About this clonotype itself: This may stem from a read error, because a much larger clone lies one nucleotide away. The rearrangement links TRBV6-4 to TRBJ2-3, with 8 positions matching TRBD2. Germline CDR1 is MRHNA and CDR2 is SNTAGT. The CDR3 runs to 15 residues. The CDR3 region is CVSSPLAGGGDTRYF. The CDR3 DNA follows: TGTGTCAGCAGTCCCTTGGCGGGGGGCGGAGATACGCGGTATTTT.

This chain joins TRBV4-2 and TRBJ2-1; 8 bases match TRBD2. The CDR3 covers 18 residues. The V gene end was trimmed by 7 bases and the J gene end by 2 bases; junction bases not matched to a gene: 16. Germline CDR1 LGHNA, CDR2 YNFKEQ. DNA for the CDR3: TGTGCCAGCAATCAAGATTACCGGACTAGCTGGACCTACAATGAGCAGTTCTTC. Encoded protein: CASNQDYRTSWTYNEQFF.

This clonotype was observed a single time. A read error is possible here, since a much larger clone lies one base away. The rearrangement joins TRBV14 to TRBJ2-3; D not resolved. The CDR3 extends over 15 amino acids. Trimming removed 4 bases from V and 6 bases from J, with 17 bases in between. Germline V gives CDR1 SGHDN, CDR2 FVKESK. The CDR3 DNA is TGTGCCAGCAGCCCCGGGCACTGGTCTTCGGATACGCAGTATTTT. This translates into CASSPGHWSSDTQYF.

About this clonotype: The junction departs from the called germline gene at one end, perhaps through a read error. The chain is built from TRBV4-1 and TRBJ2-7; tentatively, D is TRBD2 (6 bases). The CDR3 loop spans 16 amino acids. Germline V CDR1 and CDR2: MGHRA, YSYEKL. The CDR3 here is CASSQNPSPGVYEQHF. The CDR3 DNA is TGCGCCAGCAGCCAAAACCCGTCGCCGGGAGTCTACGAGCAGCACTTC.

On this clonotype itself: The germline gene is not matched at one end of the junction; a read error may be the cause. V usage is TRBV6-5 and J usage is TRBJ2-3, with 10 bases matching TRBD1. The CDR3 totals 14 residues. Germline CDR1 and CDR2: MNHEY and SVGAGI. The DNA for the CDR3 is TGTTCCAGCAGCCTCGACAGGGGGCAAGATACACAGTATTTT. It translates to CSSSLDRGQDTQYF.

Note on this clonotype: One base away lies a much larger clone, so this may be a sequencing read error. The rearrangement uses TRBV10-3 and TRBJ2-1; possible D gene TRBD1, 5 bases. This CDR3 comprises 14 residues. V was clipped by 8 bases and J by 6 bases, with 17 bases between them. Germline V gene lookup returns CDR1 ENHRY and CDR2 SYGVKD. Here the CDR3 reads CAIGRVEWGNEQFF. In DNA, the CDR3 is TGTGCCATCGGCAGGGTCGAATGGGGCAATGAGCAGTTCTTC.

As for this clonotype: The junction does not match germline at one end; this may be a read error. Here the CDR3 reads CASRRGTQEIQYF. As DNA, the CDR3 is TGTGCTAGCCGCCGGGGGACCCAAGAGATCCAGTACTTC. V and J are TRBV11-3 and TRBJ2-5; tentative D call: TRBD2 (6 bases). The germline gives CDR1 SGHNT, CDR2 YENEEA. CDR3 length equals 13 residues.

A remark on this clonotype: A clone one base away is much larger, so this may be a read error. The rearrangement joins TRBV30 to TRBJ2-1; 7 bases are a match to TRBD2. Trimming removed 4 bases from V and 4 bases from J; junction bases left unmatched: 7. The CDR3 runs 14 residues. Germline lookup yields CDR1 GTSNPN and CDR2 SVGIG (reference sequence). The CDR3 loop is CAWKGGSRYNEQFF. CDR3 nucleotides: TGTGCCTGGAAGGGCGGGAGTCGGTACAATGAGCAGTTCTTC.

This clonotype was seen many times. This chain uses TRBV28 with TRBJ2-1; 9 nucleotides align to TRBD2. CDR3 length equals 17 residues. Trimming cost V 3 bases and J 4 bases; bases outside gene matches: 10. Germline loops: CDR1 MDHEN, CDR2 SYDVKM. CDR3 amino acids: CASSFLSSGKNYNEQFF. The CDR3 DNA reads TGTGCCAGCAGTTTTTTGTCTAGCGGGAAGAATTACAATGAGCAGTTCTTC.

Regarding this clonotype: Germline and junction disagree at one end, which may indicate a read error. The rearrangement joins TRBV28 to TRBJ2-7; no firm D call. Germline V gives CDR1 MDHEN, CDR2 SYDVKM. The CDR3 has 11 residues. The CDR3 region is CAGSFQYGQYF. The DNA of the CDR3 is TGTGCCGGCAGTTTCCAGTACGGGCAGTACTTC. The full variable domain, its missing parts supplied by reference TRBV28 and TRBJ2-7, is DVKVTQSSRYLVKRTGEKVFLECVQDMDHENMFWYRQDPGLGLRLIYFSYDVKMKEKGDIPEGYSVSREKKERFSLILESASTNQTSMYLCAGSFQYGQYFGPGTRLTVT.

Comments on this clonotype: Here the CDR3 omits its conserved ending phenylalanine or tryptophan, so a read error is the likely source. The V call is TRBV10-3, the J call TRBJ2-1; D remains unclear. The CDR3 loop spans 13 amino acids. Trimming took 9 bases from V and 11 from J, leaving 20 bases between them. Germline values: CDR1 ENHRY, CDR2 SYGVKD. Here the CDR3 reads CAISDDSGRQQFL. The CDR3 DNA reads as TGTGCCATAAGCGACGACTCCGGTCGCCAGCAGTTCTTA.

This clonotype was detected many times. This may come from a read error, since a much larger clone is one base off. V and J are TRBV11-2 and TRBJ2-7; 9 nucleotides agree with TRBD2. Germline V gene sequence: CDR1 SGHAT, CDR2 FQNNGV. The CDR3 totals 16 residues. The V gene end was trimmed by 3 bases and the J gene end by 3 bases; junction bases not matched to a gene: 9. The CDR3 sequence: CASSLTGGGGGYEQYF. CDR3 coding DNA: TGTGCCAGCAGCTTGACTGGCGGGGGGGGGGGCTACGAGCAGTACTTC.

Worth noting for this clonotype: It may be a read error: a sequence one base away is much more abundant. The chain links TRBV4-1 to TRBJ2-7, with D uncertain. V shed 0 bases and J shed 2 bases, with 11 bases lying between them. The CDR3 runs to 15 residues. CDR1 is MGHRA, CDR2 YSYEKL, per germline. The CDR3 DNA sequence: TGCGCCAGCAGCCAAGAACCAGCGAGTACCTACGAGCAGTACTTC. Protein sequence: CASSQEPASTYEQYF.

Regarding this clonotype: This may come from a read error, since a much larger clone is one base off. This chain links TRBV30 with TRBJ2-7; TRBD1 matches at 8 bases. This CDR3 region has 15 residues. Germline V gives CDR1 GTSNPN, CDR2 SVGIG (reference sequence). V lost 4 bases, J lost 2 bases, and 10 bases stayed unmatched. In DNA form, the CDR3 reads TGTGCCTGGATTAACCGACAGGGGTTTCCCTACGAGCAGTACTTC. It yields the protein CAWINRQGFPYEQYF. Full variable domain (rest looked up from reference TRBV30 and TRBJ2-7): SQTIHQWPATLVQPVGSPLSLECTVEGTSNPNLYWYRQAAGRGLQLLFYSVGIGQISSEVPQNLSASRPQDRQFILSSKKLLLSDSGFYLCAWINRQGFPYEQYFGPGTRLTVT.

Turning to this clonotype: The junction departs from the called germline gene at one end, perhaps through a read error. The rearrangement links TRBV20-1 to TRBJ2-3; perhaps TRBD2 as D (6 bases). CDR1 and CDR2 (germline): DFQATT, SNEGSKA (reference sequence). The CDR3 has 14 residues. The CDR3 DNA reads as TGCAGTGCTAGCACGGGAGTCATGGGCGATATGCAGTATTTT. Its translation is CSASTGVMGDMQYF.

The table lists this clonotype with many counts. This chain links TRBV10-1 with TRBJ2-1, with 9 positions matching TRBD2. The V segment lost 7 bases and the J segment 5 bases; nucleotides outside the gene matches: 9. The CDR3 is made up of 15 amino acids. The V gene's germline CDR1 is WNHNN and CDR2 SYGVQD (reference sequence). Written as DNA, the CDR3 is TGCGCCAGCAACCGAACTAGCGGGCTGGACAATGAGCAGTTCTTC. This gives the protein CASNRTSGLDNEQFF.

This clonotype was seen many times. J is TRBJ2-5 and V is TRBV5-4; D unclear. Per germline, CDR1 SGHNT and CDR2 YYREEE (reference sequence). This CDR3 comprises 14 residues. Between the trimmed V and J ends, which lost 0 bases and 4 bases, there was a span of 10 bases. The CDR3 DNA reads as TGTGCCAGCAGCTTGGGTGGCGTAAGAGAGACCCAGTACTTC. Residues: CASSLGGVRETQYF.